The entry below describes one T cell receptor beta chain. The data were obtained in a study of blood T cell repertoires in COVID-19. TCRdb's copy holds only in-frame clones and misses some; the assay was immunoSEQ multiplex PCR. The sample contains about 160,000 clones, roughly 93% of which appear only once. CDR3 length equals 15 residues. Trimming took 4 bases from V and 5 from J, leaving 18 bases between them. Germline-derived CDR1 and CDR2 are SGHNT and YYREEE (reference sequence). The source is a man aged 18 to 35 with acute or convalescent COVID-19. V is TRBV5-4 and J is TRBJ2-5; weak D call: TRBD2 (5 bases). The sequencing sample was made of peripheral blood. The CDR3 region is CASSPTTLSRETQYF. CDR3 coding DNA: TGTGCCAGCAGCCCGACTACCCTAAGTAGGGAGACCCAGTACTTC.